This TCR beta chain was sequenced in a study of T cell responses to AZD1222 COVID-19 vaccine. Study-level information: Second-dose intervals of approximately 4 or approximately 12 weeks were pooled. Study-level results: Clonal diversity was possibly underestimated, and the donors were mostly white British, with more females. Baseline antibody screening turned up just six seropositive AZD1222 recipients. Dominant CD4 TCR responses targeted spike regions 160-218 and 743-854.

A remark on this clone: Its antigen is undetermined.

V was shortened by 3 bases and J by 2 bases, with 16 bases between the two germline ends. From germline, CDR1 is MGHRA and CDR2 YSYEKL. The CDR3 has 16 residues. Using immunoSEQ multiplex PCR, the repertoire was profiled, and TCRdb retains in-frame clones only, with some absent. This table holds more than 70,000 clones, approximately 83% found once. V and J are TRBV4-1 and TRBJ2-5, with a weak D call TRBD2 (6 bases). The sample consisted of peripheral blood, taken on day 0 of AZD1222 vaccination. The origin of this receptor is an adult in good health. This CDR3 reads CASSQPGWGRQETQYF. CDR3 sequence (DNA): TGCGCCAGCAGCCAGCCCGGATGGGGGAGGCAAGAGACCCAGTACTTC.